Following are 15 T cell receptor beta chains from one sample sequenced in a study of T cells in Graves' hyperthyroidism and ophthalmopathy (dated by TCRdb to the late 2010s). Receptors were amplified or captured by multiplex PCR. This sample was sequenced with an Illumina HiSeq 2000. The TCR beta CDR3 regions were amplified from RNA transcripts. The first round of RT-PCR for the TCR CDR3 was performed with the HTBI primer set and the Qiagen OneStep RT-PCR kit. TCRdb trimmed public reads at Q25 via fastp, called clones via MiXCR and kept in-frame beta chains. Each entry is one CDR3 protein sequence, shown with its most common DNA and genes. This sample holds about 340,000 distinct CDR3 sequences; 18% were observed only once. Around 50% of the sample goes to the ten largest clones. Sequencing was done on a sample of blood. The source of these receptors is a woman aged 50 to 60 with Graves' hyperthyroidism.

This clonotype showed up just a few times. The V call is TRBV15, the J call TRBJ2-7, with 7 bases that match TRBD2. This CDR3 has 18 residues. The germline V gene has CDR1 LNHNV and CDR2 YYDKDF (reference sequence). With V trimmed by 0 bases and J by 1 base, 12 bases remained unmatched. The CDR3 DNA sequence: TGTGCCACCAGCAGAGATCAGGCTAGCGGTTTTTTATCCTACGAGCAGTACTTC. Its translation is CATSRDQASGFLSYEQYF.

Ten or more counts support this clonotype. The chain is built from TRBV6-1 and TRBJ2-3; 8 nucleotides align to TRBD1. The CDR3 has 13 amino acids. From germline, CDR1 is MNHNS and CDR2 SASEGT. The ends lost 4 bases at V and 6 bases at J; junction bases unmatched: 3. CDR3 loop: CASSGPGGDTQYF. CDR3 in DNA: TGTGCCAGCAGTGGCCCAGGGGGCGATACGCAGTATTTT.

The V gene is TRBV10-3, the J gene TRBJ1-2; 8 bases fit TRBD1. The CDR3 sequence is 14 residues long. Germline CDR1 and CDR2: ENHRY and SYGVKD. Trimming took 4 bases from V and 5 from J; bases not matched to a gene: 6. The CDR3 nucleotides are TGTGCCATCAGTGGGACGACAGGGGATTATGGCTACACCTTC. Protein product: CAISGTTGDYGYTF.

This clonotype was seen repeatedly, ten times or more. The chain is built from TRBV7-8 and TRBJ2-7; D perhaps matches TRBD2 (5 bases). Germline V gives CDR1 SGHVS, CDR2 FQNEAQ. This CDR3 comprises 13 residues. V was clipped by 6 bases and J by 7 bases, with 16 bases between them. The CDR3 coding sequence is TGTGCCAGCAGTTTGGACTTTTTTGTAGAGCAGTACGTC. Translation: CASSLDFFVEQYV.

This clonotype was detected ten times or more. The genes are TRBV6-1 and TRBJ2-5; possibly TRBD1 or TRBD2 for D (5 bases each). Trimming removed 5 bases at V and 5 bases at J, with 15 bases between. The germline gives CDR1 MNHNS, CDR2 SASEGT. The CDR3 spans 14 residues. As DNA, the CDR3 is TGTGCCAGCAGTACTGGGACGGGCGGGGAGACCCAGTACTTC. Its protein is CASSTGTGGETQYF.

A note on this clonotype: At one end, the junction sequence differs from germline, possibly due to a read error. J is TRBJ2-7 and V is TRBV5-1; D is uncertain. The CDR3 has 13 amino acids. The germline CDR1 and CDR2 sequences are SGHRS and YFSETQ. CDR3 loop: CASGLGDSYEQYF. CDR3 bases: TGCGCCAGCGGCTTGGGTGATTCCTACGAGCAGTACTTC.

This clonotype was seen many times. The V gene is TRBV25-1, the J gene TRBJ2-1; perhaps TRBD2 as D (5 bases). From germline, CDR1 is MGHDK and CDR2 SYGVNS. The CDR3 sequence is 12 residues long. V was cut by 6 bases and J by 9 bases, with 12 bases left in between. The CDR3 protein is CASRMRAAEQFF. As DNA, the CDR3 is TGTGCCAGCAGGATGCGGGCAGCTGAGCAGTTCTTC.

This clonotype appeared many times. The chain recombines TRBV4-1 with TRBJ1-1; 10 nucleotides align to TRBD1. J gave up 4 bases and V 7 bases, and 3 bases lay outside the gene matches. This CDR3 region has 13 residues. Germline CDR1 MGHRA, CDR2 YSYEKL. The CDR3 DNA sequence: TGCGCCAGCATGGGACAGGGGATCACTGAAGCTTTCTTT. As protein: CASMGQGITEAFF.

V and J are TRBV20-1 and TRBJ2-1, with TRBD2 matching over 12 bases. This CDR3 has 16 amino acids. Germline CDR1 and CDR2: DFQATT and SNEGSKA (reference sequence). V lost 8 bases to trimming and J lost 8 bases; unmatched junction nucleotides: 16. The CDR3 DNA sequence: TGCAGTCCTCATAACCGGACTAGCGGGATGTTGGATGAGCAGTTCTTC. Protein: CSPHNRTSGMLDEQFF.

This clonotype was found many times. The V and J genes are TRBV11-2 and TRBJ2-1; D call uncertain. CDR1 and CDR2 from the germline V gene are SGHAT and FQNNGV. V lost 6 bases and J 0 bases, leaving 15 bases between the germline ends. The CDR3 runs to 16 residues. The CDR3 nucleotides are TGTGCCAGCAGGTCCCTTACTTCCTCCTCCTACAATGAGCAGTTCTTC. It yields the protein CASRSLTSSSYNEQFF.

This clonotype was counted many times. The chain couples TRBV20-1 to TRBJ1-1, with unresolved D. The CDR3 extends over 11 amino acids. The germline gives CDR1 DFQATT, CDR2 SNEGSKA (reference sequence). The chain's CDR3 is CSRLRNTEAFF. The CDR3 DNA is TGCAGCCGCTTAAGGAACACTGAAGCTTTCTTT.

This clonotype was recorded a few times. The chain joins TRBV7-3 to TRBJ2-1, with 10 bases aligning to TRBD2. The CDR3 length is 20 residues. The ends lost 5 bases at V and 5 bases at J; junction bases unmatched: 21. Germline V CDR1 and CDR2: SGHTA, FQGTGA. The CDR3 here is CASSRHRGLQREGRNNEQFF. CDR3 bases: TGTGCCAGCAGCAGGCACAGGGGCCTCCAGCGGGAGGGCCGGAACAATGAGCAGTTCTTC.

This clonotype has just a few counts. This sequence may be a read error, since a much larger clone differs from it by one base. The J gene is TRBJ2-7, the V gene TRBV9; TRBD2 matches at 13 bases. Germline trimming cut 4 bases from V and 2 bases from J; bases unmatched to any gene: 6. The length of the CDR3 is 16 residues. The germline V gene has CDR1 SGDLS and CDR2 YYNGEE. CDR3 in amino acids: CASSSTGLAGPYEQYF. DNA for the CDR3: TGTGCCAGCAGCTCCACGGGACTAGCGGGACCCTACGAGCAGTACTTC.

CDR3 in amino acids: CASRSTGTGVGEQYF. The CDR3 DNA sequence: TGTGCCAGCAGATCTACCGGGACAGGGGTGGGGGAGCAGTACTTC. The chain joins TRBV11-2 to TRBJ2-7, with 10 bases that match TRBD1. The CDR3 covers 15 residues. Germline assignment: CDR1 SGHAT and CDR2 FQNNGV. The J segment lost 7 bases and the V segment lost 6 bases, leaving 12 bases of the junction unmatched.

This clonotype was seen many times. The CDR3 reads CASSGLTGEETGELFF. The CDR3, as DNA: TGTGCCAGCAGTGGTCTGACAGGGGAGGAGACCGGGGAGCTGTTTTTT. The gene calls are TRBV2 and TRBJ2-2; 8 bases map to TRBD1. From germline, CDR1 is SNHLY and CDR2 FYNNEI. CDR3 size: 16 residues. Unmatched junction bases numbered 9, after V lost 4 bases and J lost 5 bases. Based on the CDR3 plus reference TRBV2 and TRBJ2-2, the full variable domain is EPEVTQTPSHQVTQMGQEVILRCVPISNHLYFYWYRQILGQKVEFLVSFYNNEISEKSEIFDDQFSVERPDGSNFTLKIRSTKLEDSAMYFCASSGLTGEETGELFFGEGSRLTVL.